The 32 T cell receptor beta chains presented below share a single source sample, sequenced in a study of blood T cell repertoires in COVID-19. Assay used: immunoSEQ multiplex PCR; TCRdb lists only in-frame clones, some missing. The repertoire holds 170,000 or so clones, with 80% to 90% as singletons. Sequencing was performed on peripheral blood. Receptor source: a woman under 30 who had recovered from COVID-19.

The chain recombines TRBV6-6 with TRBJ1-1; the match to TRBD1 covers 8 bases. Germline V gives CDR1 MNHNY, CDR2 SVGAGI (reference sequence). With V trimmed by 8 bases and J by 7 bases, 6 bases remained unmatched. CDR3 size: 12 residues. The CDR3: CASVTGADEAFF. The CDR3 DNA reads TGTGCCAGCGTGACAGGGGCTGATGAAGCTTTCTTT.

DNA for the CDR3: TGTGCCACCAGTGATCCGACTAGCGGCGAAGAGACCCAGTACTTC. The encoded protein is CATSDPTSGEETQYF. The V and J genes are TRBV24-1 and TRBJ2-5, with 9 bases that match TRBD2. The V and J ends lost 3 bases and 3 bases, in that order; junction bases with no gene match: 4. This CDR3 region has 15 residues. Germline V gene lookup returns CDR1 KGHDR and CDR2 SFDVKD.

This chain joins TRBV9 and TRBJ2-3; TRBD2 agrees at 7 bases. This CDR3 comprises 14 residues. In germline, CDR1 is SGDLS, CDR2 YYNGEE. V was pared by 3 bases and J by 7 bases, with 8 bases of the junction left unmatched. The CDR3 DNA is TGTGCCAGCAGCGCGGGGGGAGGGGAGAATACGCAGTATTTT. Amino acids: CASSAGGGENTQYF.

This rearrangement joins TRBV5-1 to TRBJ2-1; TRBD2 agrees at 7 bases. This CDR3 comprises 15 residues. V gave up 7 bases and J gave up 5 bases; unmatched junction bases: 12. Germline values: CDR1 SGHRS, CDR2 YFSETQ. The DNA for the CDR3 is TGCGCCAGCTTCATACCGGGACTACATCACAATGAGCAGTTCTTC. Translated, it gives CASFIPGLHHNEQFF.

J is TRBJ1-5 and V is TRBV7-2; D unresolved. From germline, CDR1 is SGHTA and CDR2 FQGNSA. The CDR3 has 17 residues. Trimming cost V 2 bases and J 1 base, with 15 bases left between them. The CDR3 loop reads CASSLSLYPRSNQPQHF. DNA for the CDR3: TGTGCCAGCAGCTTATCCTTATACCCGAGAAGCAATCAGCCCCAGCATTTT.

The V gene is TRBV7-2, the J gene TRBJ2-5; 13 bases line up with TRBD2. Germline CDR1 SGHTA, CDR2 FQGNSA. The CDR3 has 16 amino acids. The J segment lost 4 bases and the V segment lost 4 bases, leaving 6 bases of the junction unmatched. The CDR3 DNA is TGTGCCAGCAGCTACGGACTAGCGGGAGTCGGAGAGACCCAGTACTTC. Protein: CASSYGLAGVGETQYF.

As DNA, the CDR3 is TGTGCCAGCAGCTTAGAACGACCAGGGGGCAGCTATGGCTACACCTTC. As protein: CASSLERPGGSYGYTF. This chain links TRBV7-2 with TRBJ1-2; 8 nucleotides align to TRBD1. The junction had 8 bases not matched to a gene; V was cut back by 1 base and J by 4 bases. CDR1 is SGHTA and CDR2 is FQGNSA in the germline V gene. The CDR3 loop spans 16 amino acids.

This sequence joins TRBV10-3 and TRBJ2-7; 11 nucleotides line up with TRBD1. This CDR3 has 12 amino acids. Germline V gene sequence: CDR1 ENHRY, CDR2 SYGVKD. The junction had 1 base not matched to a gene; V was cut back by 6 bases and J by 6 bases. The CDR3 nucleotides are TGTGCCATCAGGGGGACAGGGGGCGAGCAGTACGTC. It specifies CAIRGTGGEQYV.

The chain recombines TRBV4-3 with TRBJ2-1, with D perhaps TRBD1 (5 bases). Between the trimmed V and J ends, which lost 1 base and 0 bases, there was a span of 16 bases. The CDR3 extends over 18 amino acids. From germline, CDR1 is LGHNA and CDR2 YSLEER. The CDR3 bases are TGCGCCAGCAGCCAAGCCTTAGGGGCTGCTGTCTCCTACAATGAGCAGTTCTTC. As protein: CASSQALGAAVSYNEQFF.

The gene calls are TRBV3-1 (or the pseudogene TRBV3-2) and TRBJ1-5, with D unclear. From germline, CDR1 is LGHDT and CDR2 YNNKEL (reference sequence). The CDR3 runs to 14 residues. Trimming cost V 2 bases and J 4 bases, with 9 bases left between them. CDR3 bases: TGTGCCAGCAGCCAATCGGGAGCTAATCAGCCCCAGCATTTT. It is translated as CASSQSGANQPQHF.

This clone was found once. V and J are TRBV6-2 or TRBV6-3 and TRBJ2-5, with 7 bases fitting TRBD1. CDR1 and CDR2 (germline): MNHEY, SVGEGT. CDR3 length: 13 amino acids. Losses at the gene ends were 5 bases for V and 6 bases for J; bases not matched to a gene: 6. CDR3 region: CASSTTTGQTQYF. The CDR3 DNA sequence: TGTGCCAGCAGTACGACGACAGGGCAGACCCAGTACTTC.

V gene TRBV6-2 or TRBV6-3 combines with J gene TRBJ2-7; possible D gene TRBD2, 6 bases. Germline assignment: CDR1 MNHEY and CDR2 SVGEGT. The CDR3 is 16 residues long. The V end lost 2 bases, the J end lost 1 base, and 15 bases lay between the germline ends. This chain's CDR3 is CASSYGPYGGSYEQYV. CDR3 nucleotide sequence: TGTGCCAGCAGTTACGGCCCCTATGGGGGGTCCTACGAGCAGTACGTC.

This chain connects TRBV5-1 to TRBJ2-7; D perhaps matches TRBD1 (6 bases). CDR1 and CDR2 (germline): SGHRS, YFSETQ. The V and J ends lost 3 bases and 3 bases respectively, with 10 bases between them. This CDR3 is built from 13 residues. The CDR3 reads CASSSDRIYEQYF. The CDR3 DNA is TGCGCCAGCAGCTCGGACAGAATCTACGAGCAGTACTTC.

This sequence joins TRBV27 and TRBJ2-3; 7 bases fit TRBD1. The germline CDR1 and CDR2 sequences are MNHEY and SMNVEV (reference sequence). The V gene end was trimmed by 4 bases and the J gene end by 1 base; junction bases not matched to a gene: 2. This CDR3 has 14 residues. The CDR3 DNA follows: TGTGCCAGCAGTTCGGACAGGCGCACAGATACGCAGTATTTT. Its protein is CASSSDRRTDTQYF.

This chain uses TRBV11-2 with TRBJ1-1; D not resolved. With 4 bases removed from V and 0 bases from J, the gap between germline ends came to 12 bases. The CDR3 runs 15 residues. Germline CDR1 SGHAT, CDR2 FQNNGV. The CDR3 DNA reads TGTGCCAGCAGCTCCTTAGGACTTATGAACACTGAAGCTTTCTTT. Translation: CASSSLGLMNTEAFF.

The J gene is TRBJ2-1, the V gene TRBV9; TRBD1 agrees at 7 bases. After removal of 2 bases from V and 7 bases from J, the junction contained 6 bases not matched to a gene. This CDR3 is built from 14 residues. Germline V gene sequence: CDR1 SGDLS, CDR2 YYNGEE. The CDR3: CASSVALTGNEQFF. The CDR3 DNA reads TGTGCCAGCAGCGTGGCTCTGACAGGGAATGAGCAGTTCTTC.

This clone occurred once. The chain uses TRBV24-1 and TRBJ2-1; no clear D. The germline V gene encodes CDR1 KGHDR and CDR2 SFDVKD. V was shortened by 5 bases and J by 2 bases, with 3 bases between the two germline ends. CDR3 length: 12 amino acids. Here the CDR3 reads CATSGAYNEQFF. The DNA for the CDR3 is TGTGCCACCAGTGGCGCCTACAATGAGCAGTTCTTC.

The chain employs TRBV21-1 and TRBJ2-7; TRBD2 reflects the table's D call only, with no check against the DNA. TRBV21-1 is reported as a pseudogene. This CDR3 region has 12 residues. This chain's CDR3 is CASSPGDHEQYV. The CDR3 nucleotides read TGTGCCAGCAGCCCGGGGGACCACGAGCAGTACGTC.

The chain uses TRBV7-2 and TRBJ2-4; TRBD2 agrees at 9 bases. This CDR3 comprises 19 residues. Looked up from germline, CDR1 is SGHTA and CDR2 is FQGNSA. V gave up 5 bases and J gave up 1 base; unmatched junction bases: 15. The CDR3 here is CASSALAGISRRAKNIQYF. The CDR3, as DNA: TGTGCCAGCAGCGCACTAGCGGGCATCTCTCGTAGGGCCAAAAACATTCAGTACTTC.

The V and J genes are TRBV3-1 (or the pseudogene TRBV3-2) and TRBJ1-6; 8 bases are a match to TRBD1. J was trimmed by 10 bases and V by 1 base; bases with no gene match: 12. Germline CDR1 and CDR2: LGHDT and YNNKEL (reference sequence). The CDR3 length is 17 residues. The CDR3 DNA is TGTGCCAGCAGCCAAGGTAACAGGGGGAGGGGAGGATCACCCCTCCACTTT. Translation gives CASSQGNRGRGGSPLHF.

The chain employs TRBV18 and TRBJ1-1; D possibly corresponds to TRBD1 (6 bases). The CDR3 is 16 residues long. CDR1 KGHSH and CDR2 LQKENI come from the germline V gene. Trimming pared 3 bases from V and 0 bases from J, leaving 14 bases between. CDR3 bases: TGTGCCAGCTCACCCTTCCGACAGGTAATGAACACTGAAGCTTTCTTT. It encodes CASSPFRQVMNTEAFF.

The V gene is TRBV19, the J gene TRBJ1-3; 9 nucleotides line up with TRBD1. Germline V CDR1 and CDR2: LNHDA, SQIVND (reference sequence). The CDR3 extends over 16 amino acids. Unmatched junction bases numbered 3, after V lost 3 bases and J lost 0 bases. The CDR3 coding sequence is TGTGCCAGTAGTATTACAGGGGGCCCCTCTGGAAACACCATATATTTT. Translation: CASSITGGPSGNTIYF.

This clone was observed a single time. The CDR3 DNA sequence: TGCAGCGTGGGGGGTAGCTCCTACAATGAGCAGTTCTTC. Protein product: CSVGGSSYNEQFF. The rearrangement joins TRBV29-1 to TRBJ2-1; TRBD2 might be the D (6 bases). Germline-derived CDR1 and CDR2 are SQVTM and ANQGSEA. Trimming shortened V by 6 bases and J by 0 bases, and 9 bases separated the two germline ends. This CDR3 region has 13 residues.

The chain links TRBV7-9 to TRBJ1-2; 7 nucleotides match TRBD1. The V gene end was trimmed by 5 bases and the J gene end by 8 bases; junction bases not matched to a gene: 11. CDR3 length equals 14 residues. Germline V gene lookup returns CDR1 SEHNR and CDR2 FQNEAQ (reference sequence). CDR3 residues: CASSPGQRLGGYTF. The CDR3, as DNA: TGTGCCAGCAGCCCGGGACAGAGGCTAGGCGGCTACACCTTC.

The chain recombines TRBV7-2 with TRBJ2-7; 11 bases are shared with TRBD2. CDR1 is SGHTA and CDR2 is FQGNSA in the germline V gene. The J segment lost 2 bases and the V segment lost 5 bases, leaving 5 bases of the junction unmatched. The CDR3 consists of 15 residues. The CDR3 loop is CASSLGTSGTYEQYF. The CDR3 nucleotides are TGTGCCAGCAGCCTCGGGACTAGCGGTACCTACGAGCAGTACTTC.

The chain is built from TRBV10-2 and TRBJ1-1; 8 nucleotides align to TRBD1. V shed 3 bases and J 4 bases; nucleotides not matched to a gene: 4. Germline CDR1 and CDR2: WSHSY and SAAADI. There are 14 residues in the CDR3. CDR3 in DNA: TGCGCCAGCAGTGATCAGGGGGCGACCACTGAAGCTTTCTTT. As protein: CASSDQGATTEAFF.

The rearrangement joins TRBV19 to TRBJ1-6, with D possibly matching TRBD1 (5 bases). V lost 11 bases to trimming and J lost 5 bases, with 16 bases between them. The germline V gene encodes CDR1 LNHDA and CDR2 SQIVND (reference sequence). This CDR3 contains 14 residues. The CDR3 DNA follows: TGTGCCTCCAAAGCATGGGGCAATAATTCACCCCTCCACTTT. It is translated as CASKAWGNNSPLHF.

The J gene is TRBJ2-7, the V gene TRBV21-1; TRBD1 is the table's D call and was not checked against the DNA. TRBV21-1 is flagged as a pseudogene. The CDR3 contains 16 residues. The CDR3 region is CASSITDRGWAGEQYV. The DNA for the CDR3 is TGTGCCAGCAGCATTACAGACAGGGGCTGGGCGGGCGAGCAGTACGTC.

This clone has more than one count but fewer than ten. This rearrangement joins TRBV18 to TRBJ2-7, with TRBD2 matching over 8 bases. The V gene's germline CDR1 is KGHSH and CDR2 LQKENI. The CDR3 has 14 residues. The trim removed 1 base at V and 3 bases at J, leaving 2 bases unmatched. This CDR3 is CASSPLAGIYEQYF. The CDR3, as DNA: TGTGCCAGCTCACCACTAGCGGGGATCTACGAGCAGTACTTC.

CDR3 DNA sequence: TGCGCCAGCAGCTTGGAGACGGGGACCTATAATTCACCCCTCCACTTT. Protein sequence: CASSLETGTYNSPLHF. V gene TRBV5-1 combines with J gene TRBJ1-6; D not resolved. The ends were cut back, 0 bases at V and 2 bases at J, with 9 bases in the middle. The CDR3 is 16 residues long. Germline V gene data show CDR1 as SGHRS and CDR2 as YFSETQ.

The chain combines TRBV2 with TRBJ2-3; TRBD2 matches at 13 bases. CDR1 SNHLY and CDR2 FYNNEI come from the germline V gene. This CDR3 has 14 residues. J was trimmed by 3 bases and V by 10 bases; bases with no gene match: 4. The CDR3 DNA is TGTGCCACTACTAGCGGGGGGGGAACAGATACGCAGTATTTT. Translation gives CATTSGGGTDTQYF.

This sequence joins TRBV7-9 and TRBJ2-7; D unclear. The CDR3 length is 13 residues. V was pared by 0 bases and J by 3 bases, with 6 bases between. Germline CDR1 SEHNR, CDR2 FQNEAQ (reference sequence). In nucleotides, the CDR3 is TGTGCCAGCAGCTTAGCTCAGGTCTACGAGCAGTACTTC. It is translated as CASSLAQVYEQYF. The complete variable domain, with remaining parts taken from reference TRBV7-9 and TRBJ2-7, reads DTGVSQNPRHKITKRGQNVTFRCDPISEHNRLYWYRQTLGQGPEFLTYFQNEAQLEKSRLLSDRFSAERPKGSFSTLEIQRTEQGDSAMYLCASSLAQVYEQYFGPGTRLTVT.